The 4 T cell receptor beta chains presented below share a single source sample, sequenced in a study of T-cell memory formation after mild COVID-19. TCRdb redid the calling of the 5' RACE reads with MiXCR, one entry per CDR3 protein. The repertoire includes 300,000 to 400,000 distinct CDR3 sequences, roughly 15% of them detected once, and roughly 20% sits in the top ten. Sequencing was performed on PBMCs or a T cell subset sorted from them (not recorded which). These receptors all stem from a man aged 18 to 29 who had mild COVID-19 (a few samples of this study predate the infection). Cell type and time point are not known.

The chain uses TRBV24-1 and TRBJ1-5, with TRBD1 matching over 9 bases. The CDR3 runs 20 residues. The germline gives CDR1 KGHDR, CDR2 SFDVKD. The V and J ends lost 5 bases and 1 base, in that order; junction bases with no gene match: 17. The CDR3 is CATSADGPGTGYYSNQPQHF. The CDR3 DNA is TGTGCCACCAGTGCCGATGGGCCCGGGACAGGGTACTACAGCAATCAGCCCCAGCATTTT.

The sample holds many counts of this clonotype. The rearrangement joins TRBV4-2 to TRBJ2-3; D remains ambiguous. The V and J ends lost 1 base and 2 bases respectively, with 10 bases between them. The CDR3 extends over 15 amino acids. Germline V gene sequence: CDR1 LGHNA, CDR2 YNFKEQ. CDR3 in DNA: TGTGCCAGCAGCCAAGTTAAGGGCCACACAGATACGCAGTATTTT. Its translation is CASSQVKGHTDTQYF.

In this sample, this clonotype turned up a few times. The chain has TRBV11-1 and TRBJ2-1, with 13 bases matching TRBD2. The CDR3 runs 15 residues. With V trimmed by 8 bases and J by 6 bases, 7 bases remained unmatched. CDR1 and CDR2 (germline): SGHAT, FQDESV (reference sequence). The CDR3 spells CASAFGLAGANEQFF. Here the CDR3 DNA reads TGTGCCAGCGCCTTTGGACTAGCGGGGGCCAATGAGCAGTTCTTC.

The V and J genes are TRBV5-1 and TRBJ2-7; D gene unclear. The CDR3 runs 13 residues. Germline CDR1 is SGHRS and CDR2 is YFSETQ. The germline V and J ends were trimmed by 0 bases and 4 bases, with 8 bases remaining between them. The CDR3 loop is CASSLELGYEQYV. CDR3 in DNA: TGCGCCAGCAGCTTGGAGTTGGGGTACGAGCAGTACGTC.